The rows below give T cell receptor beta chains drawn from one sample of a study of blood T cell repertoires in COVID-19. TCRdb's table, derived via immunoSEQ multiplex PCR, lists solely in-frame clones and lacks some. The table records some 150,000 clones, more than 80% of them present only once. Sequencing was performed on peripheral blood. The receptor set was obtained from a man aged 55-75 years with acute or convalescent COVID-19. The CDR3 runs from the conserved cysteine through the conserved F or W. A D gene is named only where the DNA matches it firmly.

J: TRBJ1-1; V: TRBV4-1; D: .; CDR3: CASSQGYRTVNTEAFF
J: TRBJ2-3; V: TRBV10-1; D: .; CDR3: CASSGTGRTQYF
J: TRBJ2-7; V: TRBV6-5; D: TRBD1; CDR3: CASSYLPGQGKYEQYF
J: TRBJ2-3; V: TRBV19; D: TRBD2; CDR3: CASSQAGRGSTDTQYF
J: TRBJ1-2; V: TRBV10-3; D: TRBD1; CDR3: CAISERTGIDGYTF
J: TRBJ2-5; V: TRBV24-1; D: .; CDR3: CATSSPKGAQYF
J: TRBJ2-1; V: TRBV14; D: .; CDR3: CASSQAAGPVNEQFF
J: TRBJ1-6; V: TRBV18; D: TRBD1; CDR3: CASSIGTGGNSPLHF
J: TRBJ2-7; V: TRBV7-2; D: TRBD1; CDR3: CASSFGTGGTSYEQYF
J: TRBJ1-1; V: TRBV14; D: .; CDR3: CASSQDGRTEAFF
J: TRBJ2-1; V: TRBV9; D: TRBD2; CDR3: CASTLAGSSYNEQFF
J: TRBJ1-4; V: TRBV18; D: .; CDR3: CASSPRGEKLFF
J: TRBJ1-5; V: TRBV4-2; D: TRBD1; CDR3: CASSQGQGAGGNQPQHF
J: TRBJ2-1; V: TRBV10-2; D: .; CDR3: CASSGGGHQTNEQFF
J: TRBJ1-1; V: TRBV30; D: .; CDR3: CASTGLTNTEAFF
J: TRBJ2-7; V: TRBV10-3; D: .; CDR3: CAISATGQIYEQYF
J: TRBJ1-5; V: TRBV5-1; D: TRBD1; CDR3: CASSPGTADQPQHF
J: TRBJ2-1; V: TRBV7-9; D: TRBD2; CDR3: CASSARLAGGRDNEQFF
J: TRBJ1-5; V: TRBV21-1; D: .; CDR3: CASSAQQGQYQPQHF
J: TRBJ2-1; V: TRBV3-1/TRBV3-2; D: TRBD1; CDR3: CASSQDLGPQGNEQFF
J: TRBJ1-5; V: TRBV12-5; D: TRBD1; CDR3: CASGLGTGLGQPQHF
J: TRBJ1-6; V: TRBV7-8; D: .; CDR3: CASSETAPLVPLHF
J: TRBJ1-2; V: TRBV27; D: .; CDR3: CASYSGGRVGGGYTF
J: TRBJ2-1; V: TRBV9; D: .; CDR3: CASSPGIALEVSPHNEQFF
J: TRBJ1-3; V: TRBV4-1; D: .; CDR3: CASSQGLGDISGNTIYF
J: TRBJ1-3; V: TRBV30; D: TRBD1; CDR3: CALDRGNGNTIYF
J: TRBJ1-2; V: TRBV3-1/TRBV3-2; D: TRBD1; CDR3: CASSQQGGGYTF
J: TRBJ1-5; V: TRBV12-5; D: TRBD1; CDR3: CASGPDRGRGLGNQPQHF
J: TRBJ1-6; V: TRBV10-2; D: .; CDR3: CASTWDSYNSPLHF
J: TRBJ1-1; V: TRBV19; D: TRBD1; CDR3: CASSPLRDRGSEAFF
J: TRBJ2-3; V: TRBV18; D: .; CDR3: CASSPPMSSLTSDTQYF
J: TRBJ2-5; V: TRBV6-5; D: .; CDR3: CASSPPLATQYF
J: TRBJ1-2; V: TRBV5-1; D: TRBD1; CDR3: CASSFRDRAHYGYTF
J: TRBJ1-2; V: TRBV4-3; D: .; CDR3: CASSQDRGGLRGYTF
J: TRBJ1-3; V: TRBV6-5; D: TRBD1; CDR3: CASSYTAGGGGNTIYF
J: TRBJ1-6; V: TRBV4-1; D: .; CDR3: CASSQVTVSSYNSPLHF
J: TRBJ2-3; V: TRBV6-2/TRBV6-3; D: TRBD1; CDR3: CASSNPGQGTDTQYF
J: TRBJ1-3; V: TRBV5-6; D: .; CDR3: CASSTTQLSGNTIYF
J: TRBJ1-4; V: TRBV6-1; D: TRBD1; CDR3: CASSEGQGRSEKLFF
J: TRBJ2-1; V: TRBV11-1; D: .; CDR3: CASSDRRGYNEQFF
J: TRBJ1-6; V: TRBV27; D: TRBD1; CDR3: CASRLDREGSPLHF
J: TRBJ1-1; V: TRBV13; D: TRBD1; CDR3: CASSLYRGNTEAFF
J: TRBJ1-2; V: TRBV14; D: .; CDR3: CASSQVFGRTGDGYTF
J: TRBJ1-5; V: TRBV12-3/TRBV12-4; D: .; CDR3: CASSFGNQPQHF
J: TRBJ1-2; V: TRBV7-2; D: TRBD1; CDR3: CASSPGPGQGKGYTF
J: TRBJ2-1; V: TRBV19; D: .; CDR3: CASSGGTYYNEQFF
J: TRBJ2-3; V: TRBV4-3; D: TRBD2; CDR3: CASSQERLAGAHKQTDTQYF
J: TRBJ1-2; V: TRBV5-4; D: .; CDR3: CASSSPSRAPYGYTF
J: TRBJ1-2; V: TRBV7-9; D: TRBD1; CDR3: CASSFGTGYGYTF
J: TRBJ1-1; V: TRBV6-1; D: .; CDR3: CASSERDTEAFF
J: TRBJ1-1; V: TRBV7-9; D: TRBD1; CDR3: CASSAGDRVGAMNTEAFF
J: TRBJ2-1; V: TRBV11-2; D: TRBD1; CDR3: CASSKGQGAIDEQFF
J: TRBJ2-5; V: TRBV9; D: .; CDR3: CASSTRRRVQETQYF